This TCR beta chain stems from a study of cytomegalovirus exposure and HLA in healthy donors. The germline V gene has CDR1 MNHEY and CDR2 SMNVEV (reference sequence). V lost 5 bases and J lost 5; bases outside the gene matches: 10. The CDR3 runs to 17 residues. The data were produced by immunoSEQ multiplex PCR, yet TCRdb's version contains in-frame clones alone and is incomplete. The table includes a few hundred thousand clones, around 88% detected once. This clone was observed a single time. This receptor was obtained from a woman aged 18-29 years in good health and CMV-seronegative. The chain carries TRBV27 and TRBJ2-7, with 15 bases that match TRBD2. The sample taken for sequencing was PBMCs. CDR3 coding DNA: TGTGCCAGCAGTCCTCGGACTAGCGGGAGGGCTTGGGACGAGCAGTACTTC. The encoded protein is CASSPRTSGRAWDEQYF.